This TCR beta chain was sequenced for a study of T cell responses to AZD1222 COVID-19 vaccine. General study results and limits: Clonal diversity was possibly underestimated, and white British individuals and females predominated among donors. Spike-wide coverage was observed for vaccine-associated CD4 TCRs, with dominant responses at 160-218 and 743-854. Nearly half of the spike-specific TCRs reportedly recognize variant regions that carry no mutations.

Data came from immunoSEQ multiplex PCR; TCRdb stores just in-frame clones and leaves some out. The sample holds over 95,000 clones, about 83% seen once. Germline CDR1 and CDR2: MDHEN and SYDVKM. With 5 bases clipped from V and 1 base from J, the junction kept 7 bases outside the gene matches. This CDR3 comprises 15 residues. About this clone: Its specificity is not known.

Specimen: peripheral blood, collected on day 0 of AZD1222 vaccination. The receptor comes from an adult in good health. The chain carries TRBV28 and TRBJ1-1; TRBD1 matches 7 bases. CDR3 residues: CASSIPGQRNTEAFF. For the CDR3, the DNA is TGTGCCAGCAGTATACCGGGACAGAGGAACACTGAAGCTTTCTTT.